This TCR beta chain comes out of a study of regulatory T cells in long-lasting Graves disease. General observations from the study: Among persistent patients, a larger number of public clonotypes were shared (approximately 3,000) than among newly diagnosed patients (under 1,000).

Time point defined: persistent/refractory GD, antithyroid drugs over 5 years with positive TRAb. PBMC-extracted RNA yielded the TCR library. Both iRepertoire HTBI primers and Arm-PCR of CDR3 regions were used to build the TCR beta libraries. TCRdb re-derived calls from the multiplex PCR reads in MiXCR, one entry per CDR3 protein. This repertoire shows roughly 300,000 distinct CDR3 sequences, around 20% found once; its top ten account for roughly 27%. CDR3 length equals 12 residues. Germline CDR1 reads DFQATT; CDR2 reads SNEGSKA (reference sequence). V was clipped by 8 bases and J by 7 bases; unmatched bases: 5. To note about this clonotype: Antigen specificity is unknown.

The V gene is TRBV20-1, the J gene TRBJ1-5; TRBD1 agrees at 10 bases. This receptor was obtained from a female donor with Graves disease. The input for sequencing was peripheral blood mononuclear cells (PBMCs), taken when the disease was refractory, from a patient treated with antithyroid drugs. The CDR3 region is CSPGTGDQPQHF. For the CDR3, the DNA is TGCAGTCCCGGGACAGGGGACCAGCCCCAGCATTTT.